This TCR beta chain was captured by sequencing in a study of vaccination and CD4 T cells after COVID-19. The germline CDR1 and CDR2 sequences are MNHEY and SVGEGT. The CDR3 totals 14 residues. V was pared by 7 bases and J by 4 bases, with 13 bases between. The Oncomine TCR Beta short-read assay sequenced DNA from cultured CD4+ T cells. Each CDR3 protein gets one entry after TCRdb re-called the PCR reads with MiXCR. The sample gives thousands of distinct CDR3 sequences, roughly half of which show up once; less than 25% is in the top ten. Treatment described: approximately nine-day PBMC culture with coronavirus spike peptide pools or control peptides (ViraFEST assay). Under the ViraFEST approach, antigen-specific T cells were expanded with peptide pools and TCRs subsequently sequenced. This clonotype was seen only once. The antigen is unknown.

This receptor was identified in a human donor who had recovered from COVID-19. Sequencing was done on a sample of CD4+ T cells from blood, cultured in vitro. The V call is TRBV6-2 or TRBV6-3, the J call TRBJ2-2; the D gene is possibly TRBD2 (6 bases). CDR3 sequence reads: CASKRSGSTGELFF. CDR3 bases: TGTGCCAGCAAAAGGTCCGGGAGCACCGGGGAGCTGTTTTTT.